A single sample gave rise to the 20 T cell receptor beta chains below, sequenced in a study of control samples from healthy donors and cancer patients. TCRdb keeps only in-frame clones here, not all; method: immunoSEQ multiplex PCR. The sample has roughly 92,000 clones, roughly nine tenths seen once. Specimen: blood. The receptors come from a woman aged 60 to 75 in good health.

The chain uses TRBV5-1 and TRBJ1-2; 7 nucleotides agree with TRBD1. The length of the CDR3 is 12 residues. CDR1 is SGHRS, CDR2 YFSETQ, per germline. With V trimmed by 1 base and J by 8 bases, 2 bases remained unmatched. The CDR3 DNA follows: TGCGCCAGCAGCTTGACCAGGGGGGGCTACACCTTC. This sequence encodes CASSLTRGGYTF.

The chain uses TRBV27 and TRBJ1-6; the D is unclear. In germline, CDR1 is MNHEY, CDR2 SMNVEV (reference sequence). The CDR3 contains 14 residues. V gave up 1 base and J gave up 7 bases, with 8 bases separating them. The CDR3 loop is CASSLWAVNSPLHF. The CDR3 nucleotides read TGTGCCAGCAGTTTATGGGCGGTGAATTCACCCCTCCACTTT.

The rearrangement uses TRBV5-1 and TRBJ1-1; 12 positions match TRBD1. Trimming at V came to 8 bases and at J to 5 bases, leaving 13 bases not matched to a gene. The germline gives CDR1 SGHRS, CDR2 YFSETQ. The CDR3 consists of 16 residues. CDR3 nucleotide sequence: TGCGCCAGTAATATCGGGACAGGGGGCCAAGGTACTGAAGCTTTCTTT. Protein sequence: CASNIGTGGQGTEAFF.

The V and J genes are TRBV12-3 or TRBV12-4 and TRBJ1-6, with no clear D. There are 12 residues in the CDR3. V was trimmed by 7 bases and J by 8 bases, leaving 9 bases between them. The CDR3 is CASNDRYSPLHF. The CDR3 DNA sequence: TGTGCCAGCAACGATAGATATTCACCCCTCCACTTT.

CDR3 nucleotides: TGCGCCAGCGGGCAGAAAAACTATGGCTACACCTTC. This codes for CASGQKNYGYTF. J is TRBJ1-2 and V is TRBV4-1; D ambiguous. The CDR3 totals 12 residues. The germline CDR1 and CDR2 sequences are MGHRA and YSYEKL. The ends were cut back, 8 bases at V and 2 bases at J, with 9 bases in the middle.

This clone was recorded only once. V usage is TRBV7-2 and J usage is TRBJ2-1; D is uncertain. Germline V gives CDR1 SGHTA, CDR2 FQGNSA. V was trimmed by 5 bases and J by 5 bases, leaving 25 bases between them. The CDR3 has 18 residues. The CDR3 region is CASSQWPDAAPKDNEQFF. In DNA, the CDR3 is TGTGCCAGCAGCCAATGGCCCGACGCAGCCCCGAAAGACAATGAGCAGTTCTTC. The whole variable domain, filled in from reference TRBV7-2 and TRBJ2-1, reads GAGVSQSPSNKVTEKGKDVELRCDPISGHTALYWYRQSLGQGLEFLIYFQGNSAPDKSGLPSDRFSAERTGGSVSTLTIQRTQQEDSAVYLCASSQWPDAAPKDNEQFFGPGTRLTVL.

Points on this clone: Other nucleotide sequences from this sample produce the same CDR3. V is TRBV5-4 and J is TRBJ1-1; 7 bases fit TRBD1. Per germline, CDR1 SGHNT and CDR2 YYREEE (reference sequence). CDR3 length equals 15 residues. V lost 1 base and J lost 0; bases outside the gene matches: 3. CDR3 bases: TGTGCCAGCAGCTTGACACAGGGGTTGAACACTGAAGCTTTCTTT. It is translated as CASSLTQGLNTEAFF.

The CDR3 DNA reads TGCAGTGCTAGTGGGACAGTAACTAATGAAAAACTGTTTTTT. This encodes CSASGTVTNEKLFF. The chain joins TRBV20-1 to TRBJ1-4; 7 bases are a match to TRBD1. The V gene end was trimmed by 3 bases and the J gene end by 1 base; junction bases not matched to a gene: 2. CDR1 and CDR2 from the germline V gene are DFQATT and SNEGSKA (reference sequence). The CDR3 is made up of 14 amino acids.

The chain couples TRBV6-5 to TRBJ2-6; D is ambiguous. Trimming cost V 3 bases and J 1 base, with 10 bases left between them. The CDR3 covers 16 residues. Germline V gene sequence: CDR1 MNHEY, CDR2 SVGAGI. The CDR3 nucleotides are TGTGCCAGCAGTTATCAGGAAGGGTCTGGGGCCAACGTCCTGACTTTC. It codes for CASSYQEGSGANVLTF.

Remarks on this clone: This same CDR3 is encoded by further DNA sequences in the sample. The chain employs TRBV18 and TRBJ2-1, with TRBD1 identical over 7 bases. Germline-derived CDR1 and CDR2 are KGHSH and LQKENI. The CDR3 is made up of 14 amino acids. V dropped 3 bases and J dropped 3; count of bases not matched to a gene: 2. CDR3 DNA: TGTGCCAGCTCACCGGGACAGAGCTACAATGAGCAGTTCTTC. Encoded protein: CASSPGQSYNEQFF. The entire variable domain, with the rest obtained from reference TRBV18 and TRBJ2-1, is as follows: NAGVMQNPRHLVRRRGQEARLRCSPMKGHSHVYWYRQLPEEGLKFMVYLQKENIIDESGMPKERFSAEFPKEGPSILRIQQVVRGDSAAYFCASSPGQSYNEQFFGPGTRLTVL.

This clone has a handful of counts. Sequence at one end of the junction differs from germline and may be a read error. The chain recombines TRBV28 with TRBJ2-7; possibly TRBD1 for D (5 bases). Per the germline V gene, CDR1 is MDHEN and CDR2 is SYDVKM. The length of the CDR3 is 11 residues. CDR3 sequence reads: CASSLMGLPVF. In nucleotides, the CDR3 is TGTGCCAGCAGCCTAATGGGGCTCCCCGTCTTC.

The CDR3 is CSVGGQGLWGNEQFF. For the CDR3, the DNA is TGCAGCGTTGGGGGCCAAGGCCTGTGGGGGAATGAGCAGTTCTTC. V and J are TRBV29-1 and TRBJ2-1; D may match TRBD1 or TRBD2 (5 bases each). Germline loops: CDR1 SQVTM, CDR2 ANQGSEA. The CDR3 spans 15 residues. V shed 4 bases and J shed 7 bases, with 20 bases lying between them.

V is TRBV6-5 and J is TRBJ1-5, with TRBD1 as a possible D gene (6 bases). Germline loops: CDR1 MNHEY, CDR2 SVGAGI. Trimming took off 5 bases at V and 2 bases at J, with 13 bases between the two ends. The CDR3 covers 15 residues. In DNA, the CDR3 is TGTGCCAGCAGTCACCGGGCAGGGGGCAATCAGCCCCAGCATTTT. Translating gives CASSHRAGGNQPQHF.

This clone was counted between two and nine times. The chain employs TRBV7-9 and TRBJ1-5; D remains ambiguous. Germline CDR1 is SEHNR and CDR2 is FQNEAQ (reference sequence). The CDR3 has 14 amino acids. V lost 5 bases to trimming and J lost 3 bases, with 11 bases between them. CDR3 sequence reads: CASSQDGLNQPQHF. DNA of the CDR3: TGTGCCAGCAGCCAGGACGGCCTCAATCAGCCCCAGCATTTT. The full variable domain, completed using reference TRBV7-9 and TRBJ1-5, is DTGVSQNPRHKITKRGQNVTFRCDPISEHNRLYWYRQTLGQGPEFLTYFQNEAQLEKSRLLSDRFSAERPKGSFSTLEIQRTEQGDSAMYLCASSQDGLNQPQHFGDGTRLSIL.

The chain recombines TRBV7-8 with TRBJ1-3; unclear D gene. The V gene's germline CDR1 is SGHVS and CDR2 FQNEAQ. V dropped 5 bases and J dropped 7 bases, with 21 bases sitting between them. This CDR3 region has 16 residues. CDR3 amino acids: CASSQNPGGGWNTIYF. The CDR3 DNA reads TGTGCCAGCAGCCAAAACCCGGGAGGAGGGTGGAACACCATATATTTT. Filled out from reference TRBV7-8 and TRBJ1-3, the complete variable domain reads GAGVSQSPRYKVAKRGQDVALRCDPISGHVSLFWYQQALGQGPEFLTYFQNEAQLDKSGLPSDRFFAERPEGSVSTLKIQRTQQEDSAVYLCASSQNPGGGWNTIYFGEGSWLTVV.

The chain combines TRBV10-3 with TRBJ2-3; 11 bases agree with TRBD2. CDR3 length equals 15 residues. From germline, CDR1 is ENHRY and CDR2 SYGVKD. J was trimmed by 5 bases and V by 6 bases; bases with no gene match: 7. The CDR3: CAISELAGEGDTQYF. In DNA form, the CDR3 reads TGTGCCATCAGCGAACTAGCGGGGGAGGGAGATACGCAGTATTTT.

This chain connects TRBV6-4 to TRBJ1-1; D is uncertain. V was shortened by 3 bases and J by 1 base, with 6 bases between the two germline ends. This CDR3 has 13 residues. CDR1 is MRHNA, CDR2 SNTAGT, per germline. The CDR3: CASSEGQNTEAFF. As DNA, the CDR3 is TGTGCCAGCAGTGAAGGCCAGAACACTGAAGCTTTCTTT.

This chain links TRBV5-1 with TRBJ2-7, with 10 bases that match TRBD1. This CDR3 region has 14 residues. V was clipped by 4 bases and J by 4 bases; unmatched bases: 5. The germline V gene has CDR1 SGHRS and CDR2 YFSETQ. The CDR3 region is CASSGDRGGYEQYF. The CDR3 bases are TGCGCCAGCAGCGGGGACAGGGGAGGGTACGAGCAGTACTTC.

The V and J genes are TRBV5-4 and TRBJ2-5; 7 nucleotides agree with TRBD2. The CDR3 has 15 residues. With 4 bases clipped from V and 2 bases from J, the junction kept 8 bases outside the gene matches. CDR1 is SGHNT and CDR2 is YYREEE in the germline V gene (reference sequence). CDR3 in amino acids: CASSRGRGVQETQYF. The CDR3 bases are TGTGCCAGCAGCCGGGGGAGGGGAGTTCAAGAGACCCAGTACTTC. Combining the CDR3 with reference TRBV5-4 and TRBJ2-5 gives the whole variable domain ETGVTQSPTHLIKTRGQQVTLRCSSQSGHNTVSWYQQALGQGPQFIFQYYREEENGRGNFPPRFSGLQFPNYSSELNVNALELDDSALYLCASSRGRGVQETQYFGPGTRLLVL.

The chain has TRBV7-8 and TRBJ2-7; TRBD2 matches 7 bases. The V gene's germline CDR1 is SGHVS and CDR2 FQNEAQ. Germline trimming cut 4 bases from V and 1 base from J; bases unmatched to any gene: 13. The CDR3 covers 17 residues. CDR3 in amino acids: CASSSPRTGGYSYEQYF. The CDR3 DNA reads TGTGCCAGCAGCTCGCCGAGAACGGGGGGTTATTCCTACGAGCAGTACTTC.